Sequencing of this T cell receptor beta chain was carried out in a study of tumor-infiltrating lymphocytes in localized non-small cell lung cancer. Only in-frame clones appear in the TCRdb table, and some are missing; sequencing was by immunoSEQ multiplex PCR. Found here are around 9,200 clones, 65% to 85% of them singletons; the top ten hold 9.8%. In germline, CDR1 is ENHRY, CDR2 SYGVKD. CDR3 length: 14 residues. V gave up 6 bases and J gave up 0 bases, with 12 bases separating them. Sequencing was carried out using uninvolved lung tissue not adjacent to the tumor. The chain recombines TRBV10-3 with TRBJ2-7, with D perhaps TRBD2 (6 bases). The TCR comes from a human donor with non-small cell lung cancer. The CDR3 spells CAIRERASSYEQYF. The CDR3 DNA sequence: TGTGCCATCAGGGAGCGGGCGAGCTCCTACGAGCAGTACTTC.